What follows are 20 T cell receptor beta chains derived from one specimen sequenced in a study of blood T cell repertoires in COVID-19 (dated by TCRdb to about 2020). The receptor library was made with the immunoSEQ multiplex PCR assay. As stored in TCRdb, this immuneACCESS dataset retains in-frame rearrangements with V and J assigned. A fraction of the clones does not appear; measured against another copy, unresolved V genes explain less than half of the discrepancy, and the remainder lacks a known reason. The sample data list 150,000 to 200,000 clones, and just over 90% of these were observed just once. The top ten clones comprise about 2% of the sample. Sample: peripheral blood. The receptor source for this set is a man younger than 35 with acute or convalescent COVID-19.

CDR3: CASSLPTGVSEAFF. DNA of the CDR3: TGTGCCAGCAGCTTACCGACAGGGGTGTCTGAAGCTTTCTTT. The rearrangement joins TRBV7-9 to TRBJ1-1; 8 positions match TRBD1. The germline CDR1 and CDR2 sequences are SEHNR and FQNEAQ (reference sequence). V shed 2 bases and J 6 bases; nucleotides not matched to a gene: 5. The CDR3 consists of 14 residues.

The V and J genes are TRBV27 and TRBJ2-1, with D unclear. Deletions cut 6 bases from V and 0 bases from J, with 12 bases between. The CDR3 runs 15 residues. Germline V gives CDR1 MNHEY, CDR2 SMNVEV (reference sequence). CDR3 nucleotide sequence: TGTGCCAGCAGGACTCACTGGAGCTCCTACAATGAGCAGTTCTTC. Its translation is CASRTHWSSYNEQFF.

The chain uses TRBV12-3 or TRBV12-4 and TRBJ1-1; 7 bases align to TRBD1. V was clipped by 5 bases and J by 7 bases; unmatched bases: 4. CDR3 size: 12 residues. In nucleotides, the CDR3 is TGTGCCAGCAGTCTCGGGACAGTTGAAGCTTTCTTT. It is translated as CASSLGTVEAFF.

This chain uses TRBV2 with TRBJ1-1; TRBD1 agrees at 7 bases. J was trimmed by 4 bases and V by 3 bases; bases with no gene match: 2. This CDR3 is 13 amino acids long. Germline assignment: CDR1 SNHLY and CDR2 FYNNEI. Here the CDR3 DNA reads TGTGCCAGCAGTGAGGACAGGATCACTGAAGCTTTCTTT. Translation: CASSEDRITEAFF.

This clone came up once. This chain uses TRBV5-4 with TRBJ2-7; 8 positions agree with TRBD1. Trimming at V came to 0 bases and at J to 2 bases, leaving 16 bases not matched to a gene. Per germline, CDR1 SGHNT and CDR2 YYREEE (reference sequence). The CDR3 extends over 19 amino acids. In DNA form, the CDR3 reads TGTGCCAGCAGCTTGGGAGTCAGGGGGCACTTCAGGACAACCTACGAGCAGTACTTC. Its translation: CASSLGVRGHFRTTYEQYF.

V is TRBV6-5 and J is TRBJ2-1; D is unresolved. CDR3 size: 16 residues. V was cut by 0 bases and J by 5 bases, with 14 bases left in between. Germline V gene data show CDR1 as MNHEY and CDR2 as SVGAGI. In DNA, the CDR3 is TGTGCCAGCAGTTACTCAGTAGCAGCCCTAAACAATGAGCAGTTCTTC. It translates to CASSYSVAALNNEQFF.

The chain joins TRBV29-1 to TRBJ2-2; 7 nucleotides agree with TRBD2. The CDR3 totals 15 residues. With V trimmed by 3 bases and J by 4 bases, 8 bases remained unmatched. Germline-derived CDR1 and CDR2 are SQVTM and ANQGSEA. This chain's CDR3 is CSVDWGRAGTGELFF. CDR3 DNA: TGCAGCGTTGATTGGGGGAGGGCGGGCACCGGGGAGCTGTTTTTT.

In its sample, this clone was seen a few times. This rearrangement joins TRBV4-1 to TRBJ2-7; 10 nucleotides agree with TRBD2. CDR1 is MGHRA and CDR2 is YSYEKL in the germline V gene. With V trimmed by 4 bases and J by 4 bases, 16 bases remained unmatched. This CDR3 region has 18 residues. CDR3 coding DNA: TGCGCCAGCAGCCCCCAACGAGGGGAAGCGGGGGGGCTTTACGAGCAGTACTTC. This sequence encodes CASSPQRGEAGGLYEQYF.

The CDR3 sequence: CASSGEGDRSTEAFF. The CDR3 DNA follows: TGTGCCAGCAGTGGTGAGGGGGATCGGAGCACTGAAGCTTTCTTT. The chain couples TRBV25-1 to TRBJ1-1; D might be TRBD1 (6 bases). The CDR3 has 15 amino acids. Germline V lookup: CDR1 MGHDK, CDR2 SYGVNS. The V gene lost 4 bases and the J gene lost 4 bases, with 16 bases spanning the gap.

The J gene is TRBJ1-1, the V gene TRBV6-5; 8 nucleotides match TRBD1. CDR1 MNHEY and CDR2 SVGAGI come from the germline V gene. This CDR3 contains 15 residues. The V gene end was trimmed by 5 bases and the J gene end by 5 bases; junction bases not matched to a gene: 10. CDR3 loop: CASSPGWTGITEAFF. The CDR3 coding sequence is TGTGCCAGCAGTCCTGGATGGACAGGGATAACTGAAGCTTTCTTT.

This CDR3 is CASKGTEANYGYTF. As DNA, the CDR3 is TGTGCCAGCAAAGGGACAGAAGCTAACTATGGCTACACCTTC. The V call is TRBV2, the J call TRBJ1-2; 7 bases map to TRBD1. The CDR3 spans 14 residues. Germline assignment: CDR1 SNHLY and CDR2 FYNNEI. V was pared by 7 bases and J by 0 bases, with 5 bases of the junction left unmatched.

A note on this clone: Other DNA sequences from this sample encode an identical CDR3 as well. This chain uses TRBV18 with TRBJ1-1; D is perhaps TRBD1 (5 bases). V was shortened by 2 bases and J by 1 base, with 8 bases between the two germline ends. Germline CDR1 and CDR2: KGHSH and LQKENI. This CDR3 spans 14 amino acids. The CDR3 is CASSPGQGNTEAFF. CDR3 nucleotides: TGTGCCAGCTCACCAGGCCAGGGGAACACTGAAGCTTTCTTT.

CDR3 amino acids: CASDRESTGELFF. The CDR3 region has the DNA TGTGCCAGCGACAGGGAGTCCACCGGGGAGCTGTTTTTT. The genes are TRBV5-6 and TRBJ2-2; 7 nucleotides align to TRBD1. After removal of 7 bases from V and 4 bases from J, the junction contained 4 bases not matched to a gene. CDR1 and CDR2 from the germline V gene are SGHDT and YYEEEE. The CDR3 has 13 residues. Using reference TRBV5-6 and TRBJ2-2 for the parts outside the CDR3, the full variable domain is DAGVTQSPTHLIKTRGQQVTLRCSPKSGHDTVSWYQQALGQGPQFIFQYYEEEERQRGNFPDRFSGHQFPNYSSELNVNALLLGDSALYLCASDRESTGELFFGEGSRLTVL.

This CDR3 is CASSRTYTYEQYF. As DNA, the CDR3 is TGTGCCAGCAGCCGGACTTATACCTACGAGCAGTACTTC. The V call is TRBV3-1 (or the pseudogene TRBV3-2), the J call TRBJ2-7; TRBD2 is a possible D gene (5 bases). Trimming took 4 bases from V and 2 from J, leaving 9 bases between them. CDR3 length: 13 amino acids. Germline V gives CDR1 LGHDT, CDR2 YNNKEL (reference sequence).

V usage is TRBV18 and J usage is TRBJ1-3; D is possibly TRBD1 (6 bases). Germline V gives CDR1 KGHSH, CDR2 LQKENI. Trimming pared 0 bases from V and 2 bases from J, leaving 11 bases between. The CDR3 has 16 residues. CDR3 protein: CASSPPTGQAGNTIYF. As DNA, the CDR3 is TGTGCCAGCTCACCACCAACAGGGCAGGCTGGAAACACCATATATTTT.

A word on this clone: Within the sample, other DNA sequences also encode this same CDR3. The chain is built from TRBV25-1 and TRBJ2-3, with a weak D call TRBD1 (6 bases). Between the trimmed V and J ends, which lost 1 base and 3 bases, there was a span of 11 bases. Germline V gene lookup returns CDR1 MGHDK and CDR2 SYGVNS. The length of the CDR3 is 15 residues. CDR3 nucleotides: TGTGCCAGCAGTGAATGGGGGCAGGGGACAGATACGCAGTATTTT. Its translation: CASSEWGQGTDTQYF.

This clone has just one count. The rearrangement joins TRBV11-2 to TRBJ2-4; 7 bases fit TRBD1. The V and J ends lost 5 bases and 5 bases, in that order; junction bases with no gene match: 9. The CDR3 spans 15 residues. Germline values: CDR1 SGHAT, CDR2 FQNNGV. CDR3 protein: CASSRLDRDENIQYF. CDR3 coding DNA: TGTGCCAGCAGCCGTTTAGACAGGGACGAAAACATTCAGTACTTC. Variable domain in full (rest from reference TRBV11-2 and TRBJ2-4): EAGVAQSPRYKIIEKRQSVAFWCNPISGHATLYWYQQILGQGPKLLIQFQNNGVVDDSQLPKDRFSAERLKGVDSTLKIQPAKLEDSAVYLCASSRLDRDENIQYFGAGTRLSVL.

This clone was found once. The CDR3 DNA follows: TGCAGTGCTGGTGCGGCGGGAGATGAGCAGTTCTTC. The encoded protein is CSAGAAGDEQFF. The chain links TRBV20-1 to TRBJ2-1, with TRBD2 matching over 7 bases. Germline V CDR1 and CDR2: DFQATT, SNEGSKA (reference sequence). Trimming removed 5 bases from V and 8 bases from J; junction bases left unmatched: 6. The CDR3 has 12 amino acids.

V usage is TRBV25-1 and J usage is TRBJ1-2; 7 positions match TRBD1. Losses at the gene ends were 3 bases for V and 0 bases for J; bases not matched to a gene: 10. CDR3 length: 17 amino acids. Germline lookup yields CDR1 MGHDK and CDR2 SYGVNS. DNA of the CDR3: TGTGCCAGCAGTGAGCCTACCCCCGGGACAGCTAACTATGGCTACACCTTC. Its translation is CASSEPTPGTANYGYTF.

This chain joins TRBV29-1 and TRBJ2-3, with D unclear. This CDR3 is 13 amino acids long. Germline V CDR1 and CDR2: SQVTM, ANQGSEA. V was cut by 6 bases and J by 0 bases, with 10 bases left in between. This chain's CDR3 is CSVVPGSTDTQYF. DNA of the CDR3: TGCAGCGTAGTCCCGGGTAGCACAGATACGCAGTATTTT.